These T cell receptor beta chains were read from a single sample in a study of shared clonotypes between healthy human individuals. The assay was immunoSEQ multiplex PCR, and TCRdb's table has in-frame clones only and misses some. The table records about 2 million clones, about 95% of them present only once. Sequencing was performed on naive CD8+ T cells sorted from blood. The receptors shown here come from a man younger than 35 in good health. Each CDR3 is given with its conserved first and last residue. D genes are given only for firm matches. Clone size is shown for a subset of rows, as once, few, many or a class of expanded clone.

clone_size,cdr3_length,j_call,v_call,d_call,cdr3_nt,cdr3_aa
.,18,TRBJ2-6,TRBV7-9,TRBD1,TGTGCCAGCAGCTCCGACAGGGGTTCCCGCTCTGGGGCCAACGTCCTGACTTTC,CASSSDRGSRSGANVLTF
.,17,TRBJ2-7,TRBV25-1,.,TGTGCCAGCAGTGGACCTAAAGTGAGTGGGCCCCCCTACGAGCAGTACTTC,CASSGPKVSGPPYEQYF
.,16,TRBJ1-5,TRBV7-2,.,TGTGCCAGCAGCTTAGACGGGGGCCTCAGTAATCAGCCCCAGCATTTT,CASSLDGGLSNQPQHF
.,14,TRBJ2-5,TRBV7-9,TRBD1,TGTGCCAGCAGCTTCTCGACAGGGGGTGAGGCCCAGTACTTC,CASSFSTGGEAQYF
.,15,TRBJ2-2,TRBV7-6,.,TGTGCCAGCAGCTTGGGTGTCAGGGGCACCGGGGAGCTGTTTTTT,CASSLGVRGTGELFF
once,13,TRBJ2-5,TRBV4-1,.,TGCGCCAGCAGCCAAGATTCCGAGATGACCCAGTACTTC,CASSQDSEMTQYF
.,14,TRBJ1-2,TRBV4-1,.,TGCGCCAGCAGCCAAGCGGGGGCCCCCTATGGCTACACCTTC,CASSQAGAPYGYTF
.,15,TRBJ2-7,TRBV4-3,TRBD2,TGCGCCAGCAGCCAAGGGACTAGCGGGTTCTACGAGCAGTACTTC,CASSQGTSGFYEQYF
.,16,TRBJ1-5,TRBV7-9,TRBD1,TGTGCCAGCAGCTTAGGGTCGACAGGGGTTCATCAGCCCCAGCATTTT,CASSLGSTGVHQPQHF
.,15,TRBJ1-1,TRBV19,.,TGTGCCAGTAGTGCTTTACAGGCGGGGGACACTGAAGCTTTCTTT,CASSALQAGDTEAFF
.,17,TRBJ2-2,TRBV7-9,TRBD2,TGTGCCAGCAGCGTACCAGCCGGGACTAGCAGCACCGGGGAGCTGTTTTTT,CASSVPAGTSSTGELFF
.,14,TRBJ2-7,TRBV13,TRBD1,TGTGCCAGCAGCCTCAGGGGGCCCTCGGAAGGGCAGTACTTC,CASSLRGPSEGQYF
.,17,TRBJ1-5,TRBV4-1,TRBD1,TGCGCCAGCAGCCCGACAGGGGGGAGGGATCGCAATCAGCCCCAGCATTTT,CASSPTGGRDRNQPQHF
few,15,TRBJ1-6,TRBV10-2,.,TGCGCCAGCAGTGAAAGAACAGGATTCAATTCACCCCTCCACTTT,CASSERTGFNSPLHF
once,17,TRBJ2-7,TRBV27,TRBD1,TGTGCCAGCAGTTTCTCCCCGGGGACAGGGGTTTCCTACGAGCAGTACTTC,CASSFSPGTGVSYEQYF
.,16,TRBJ2-1,TRBV5-1,TRBD2,TGCGCCAGCACAGAAAGCGGGAGTGACTTTAAGAATGAGCAGTTCTTC,CASTESGSDFKNEQFF
.,14,TRBJ1-1,TRBV15,.,TGTGCCACCAGCAGCCGACAAGTAAACACTGAAGCTTTCTTT,CATSSRQVNTEAFF
.,13,TRBJ2-7,TRBV19,.,TGTGCCAGTAGTATGGGTTCGCACTACGAGCAGTACTTC,CASSMGSHYEQYF
.,14,TRBJ2-7,TRBV6-1,.,TGTGCCAGCAGTGAAATTAGTCAGGCCTACGAGCAGTACTTC,CASSEISQAYEQYF
.,16,TRBJ2-5,TRBV30,TRBD2,TGTGCCTGGAAAGGGGTGACTAGCCAGGGACAAGAGACCCAGTACTTC,CAWKGVTSQGQETQYF
once,11,TRBJ2-1,TRBV20-1,.,TGCAGTCAACCCCATGGCGATGAGCAGTTCTTC,CSQPHGDEQFF
.,15,TRBJ2-5,TRBV2,TRBD2,TGTGCCAGCAGGACGGGACTAGCGGGATTGGAGACCCAGTACTTC,CASRTGLAGLETQYF
.,15,TRBJ1-4,TRBV30,TRBD1,TGTGCCTGGAGCCGAACAGGGGGTGCTAATGAAAAACTGTTTTTT,CAWSRTGGANEKLFF
.,13,TRBJ2-3,TRBV27,.,TGTGCCAGCAGCGGATTTACCACGGATACGCAGTATTTT,CASSGFTTDTQYF
.,13,TRBJ1-1,TRBV28,.,TGTGCCAGCACCTTAGGCATGAACACTGAAGCTTTCTTT,CASTLGMNTEAFF
.,14,TRBJ1-6,TRBV13,.,TGTGCCAGCAGCACGGACGGCTATAATTCACCCCTCCACTTT,CASSTDGYNSPLHF
.,13,TRBJ2-1,TRBV9,.,TGTGCCAGCAGCGCCTACCGGGGCAATGAGCAGTTCTTC,CASSAYRGNEQFF
.,15,TRBJ1-1,TRBV15,.,TGTGCCACCAGCAGAGCACCCCTCGGGGGCACTGAAGCTTTCTTT,CATSRAPLGGTEAFF
.,15,TRBJ1-4,TRBV28,TRBD1,TGTGCCAGCAGTTTAATCCGGACAGGGGATGTCGAACTGTTTTTT,CASSLIRTGDVELFF
.,14,TRBJ1-2,TRBV27,TRBD1,TGTGCCAGCAGGGAAACAGGGGCTAACTATGGCTACACCTTC,CASRETGANYGYTF
.,16,TRBJ1-2,TRBV7-2,.,TGTGCCAGCAGCTTACCGTCAGGGCCAGAGGGCTATGGCTACACCTTC,CASSLPSGPEGYGYTF
.,17,TRBJ2-1,TRBV6-4,TRBD1,TGTGCCACCCCCCGAAAGTTCCCGGACAGGGGGGTCGATGAGCAGTTCTTC,CATPRKFPDRGVDEQFF
once,16,TRBJ1-2,TRBV5-6,TRBD1,TGTGCCAGCAGCATAATAGGACAGGGGAGGAACTATGGCTACACCTTC,CASSIIGQGRNYGYTF
.,11,TRBJ1-2,TRBV10-3,.,TGTGCCATCAGTGGGAACTATGGCTACACCTTC,CAISGNYGYTF
.,15,TRBJ1-1,TRBV4-1,.,TGCGCCAGCAGCCAAGATTGGGGGACGGGCGCTGAAGCTTTCTTT,CASSQDWGTGAEAFF
.,16,TRBJ2-2,TRBV6-6,TRBD2,TGTGCCAGCAGTTACCTTCAGGGAGGGATCACCGGGGAGCTGTTTTTT,CASSYLQGGITGELFF
.,16,TRBJ2-5,TRBV7-9,.,TGTGCCAGCAGCTTAGCCCCGCCGGAGTACCAAGAGACCCAGTACTTC,CASSLAPPEYQETQYF
.,13,TRBJ2-7,TRBV5-1,.,TGCGCCAGCAGCTGGGGACAACGGTACGAGCAGTACTTC,CASSWGQRYEQYF
.,17,TRBJ2-1,TRBV5-6,.,TGTGCCAGCAGTTACATTGACAGGTTTAGCTCCTACAATGAGCAGTTCTTC,CASSYIDRFSSYNEQFF
once,13,TRBJ2-7,TRBV7-9,.,TGTGCCAGCAGCGCCGGACATTTAGACGAGCAGTACTTC,CASSAGHLDEQYF
once,14,TRBJ2-3,TRBV29-1,TRBD2,TGCAGCGTCACGGACGGGAAGCGGGAAGATACGCAGTATTTT,CSVTDGKREDTQYF
.,14,TRBJ2-2,TRBV6-1,TRBD2,TGTGCCAGCAGGGACCCCGGGGGGTACGGGGAGCTGTTTTTT,CASRDPGGYGELFF
.,16,TRBJ1-1,TRBV7-9,.,TGTGCCAGCAGCTTAGTCGGTCCAGGCCAGAACACTGAAGCTTTCTTT,CASSLVGPGQNTEAFF
once,15,TRBJ2-5,TRBV30,.,TGTGCCTGGAGCCGAGAGGGGCTAGCTGGCGAGACCCAGTACTTC,CAWSREGLAGETQYF
.,21,TRBJ2-1,TRBV29-1,TRBD2,TGCAGCGTCGAAGGGGGACTAGCGGGAGAAATTCGTAGTAGGTCCTACAATGAGCAGTTCTTC,CSVEGGLAGEIRSRSYNEQFF
.,15,TRBJ1-5,TRBV11-3,.,TGTGCCAGCAGCCCTCTTTGGGGCGACAATCAGCCCCAGCATTTT,CASSPLWGDNQPQHF
.,12,TRBJ2-1,TRBV5-1,.,TGCGCCAGCAGCTTGAATCGAGCGGAGCAGTTCTTC,CASSLNRAEQFF
.,15,TRBJ1-3,TRBV4-1,.,TGCGCCAGCAGCCAAGAGGGGACCTCTGGAAACACCATATATTTT,CASSQEGTSGNTIYF
.,13,TRBJ2-7,TRBV27,.,TGTGCCAGCAGTTTAACGGATTCCTACGAGCAGTACTTC,CASSLTDSYEQYF
.,17,TRBJ1-1,TRBV5-4,TRBD1,TGTGCCAGCAGTCCGGACAGGGGGCGGAAGATGAACACTGAAGCTTTCTTT,CASSPDRGRKMNTEAFF
.,12,TRBJ2-3,TRBV29-1,.,TGCAGCGTTGTGGCTTTCACAGATACGCAGTATTTT,CSVVAFTDTQYF
.,14,TRBJ1-5,TRBV7-6,.,TGTGCCAGCAGCTTGTCCCCGGCTAATCAGCCCCAGCATTTT,CASSLSPANQPQHF
.,14,TRBJ2-7,TRBV27,.,TGTGCCAGCAGTTTAGTTTGGAGCTCCTACGAGCAGTACTTC,CASSLVWSSYEQYF
.,14,TRBJ2-3,TRBV5-1,.,TGCGCCAGCAGCTTCCGGGGTAGCACAGATACGCAGTATTTT,CASSFRGSTDTQYF
.,16,TRBJ2-1,TRBV6-6,TRBD1,TGTGCCAGCAGTTACTCGGGGACAGGGGGATCGGGTGAGCAGTTCTTC,CASSYSGTGGSGEQFF
.,15,TRBJ2-7,TRBV9,TRBD2,TGTGCCAGCAGCGCCCTAGCGGGCCCAACCTACGAGCAGTACTTC,CASSALAGPTYEQYF
.,15,TRBJ2-1,TRBV10-1,.,TGCGCCAGCAGTGAGTCAATAGCGTGGAGCAATGAGCAGTTCTTC,CASSESIAWSNEQFF